The clone carrying this T cell receptor beta chain was observed at least ten times. Indicated time point: newly diagnosed GD, antithyroid drugs for less than 3 months. From RNA extracted from PBMCs, the TCR library was made. These data come from a study of regulatory T cells in long-lasting Graves disease. Sequencing libraries for TCR beta were prepared with iRepertoire HTBI primers and Arm-PCR of CDR3 regions. Each CDR3 protein gets one entry after TCRdb re-called the multiplex PCR reads with MiXCR. The sample carries 600,000 to 650,000 distinct CDR3 sequences, roughly 16% recorded once. V was clipped by 4 bases and J by 6 bases, with 16 bases between them. Germline loops: CDR1 MDHEN, CDR2 SYDVKM. This CDR3 has 14 residues. The same sample was also studied in work on T cells in Graves' hyperthyroidism and ophthalmopathy. This second report adds: Patients were excluded for uncontrolled infection, other autoimmune disease, pregnancy or lactation. The study used the HTBI primer set for a first-round RT-PCR of the TCR CDR3. Among clonotypes expanded in thyroid above 0.001, most were also found in blood.

V is TRBV28 and J is TRBJ2-7, with D perhaps being TRBD1 or TRBD2 (5 bases each). This sequence originates from a woman aged 25 to 39 with Graves disease. This specimen was peripheral blood mononuclear cells (PBMCs), taken at new diagnosis, from a patient treated with antithyroid drugs. Here the CDR3 DNA reads TGTGCCAGCAGTTGGGGGATCGTAGTGAGCGAGCAGTACTTC. Amino acids: CASSWGIVVSEQYF.